This TCR beta chain was captured in a study of cytomegalovirus exposure and HLA in healthy donors. The PCR contained 60 Vbeta and 13 Jbeta primers. The table came from immunoSEQ multiplex PCR; TCRdb's copy has only in-frame clones and leaves some out. The sample holds 250,000 to 350,000 clones, 70% to 90% seen once. This CDR3 has 17 amino acids. V trimming: 1 base; J trimming: 1 base; junction bases outside the gene matches: 6. Per the germline V gene, CDR1 is SGDLS and CDR2 is YYNGEE. The chain links TRBV9 to TRBJ2-1; 9 bases align to TRBD1. The TCR was taken from a woman aged 18 to 35 in good health and CMV-seronegative. Sequenced: PBMCs. The CDR3 protein is CASSVTGGTGSYNEQFF. For the CDR3, the DNA is TGTGCCAGCAGCGTAACGGGCGGGACAGGGTCCTACAATGAGCAGTTCTTC.